Shown below are 13 T cell receptor beta chains from a single sample sequenced in a study of T cell responses to AZD1222 COVID-19 vaccine. Sequencing used immunoSEQ multiplex PCR; TCRdb keeps in-frame clones, though not all of them. The sample consists of 85,000 to 130,000 clones, about 90% of them appearing once. This specimen was peripheral blood, taken on day 0 of AZD1222 vaccination. The receptors shown here come from an adult in good health.

The chain links TRBV21-1 to TRBJ2-2; TRBD1 is the table's D call and was not checked against the DNA. TRBV21-1 is deemed a pseudogene. The CDR3 covers 18 residues. The CDR3 spells CASSKLGQRDANTGELFF. In DNA, the CDR3 is TGTGCCAGCAGCAAACTAGGACAGAGAGACGCGAACACCGGGGAGCTGTTTTTT.

The CDR3 DNA reads as TGTGCCAGCAGCTTAGCAACATCAAGAGTCGGCGGCTATGGCTACACCTTC. Its protein product is CASSLATSRVGGYGYTF. The chain joins TRBV7-8 to TRBJ1-2; D is unclear. This CDR3 is 17 amino acids long. Germline CDR1 reads SGHVS; CDR2 reads FQNEAQ. Trimming took off 0 bases at V and 4 bases at J, with 18 bases between the two ends.

V and J are TRBV5-6 and TRBJ1-2; D unresolved. The V end lost 1 base, the J end lost 2 bases, and 9 bases lay between the germline ends. Germline V lookup: CDR1 SGHDT, CDR2 YYEEEE. This CDR3 comprises 14 residues. As DNA, the CDR3 is TGTGCCAGCAGCTTGAGGCCAGCCAACTATGGCTACACCTTC. Translating it yields CASSLRPANYGYTF.

The gene calls are TRBV9 and TRBJ2-6; perhaps TRBD1 as D (6 bases). The CDR3 consists of 15 residues. The V gene's germline CDR1 is SGDLS and CDR2 YYNGEE. V was clipped by 3 bases and J by 4 bases, with 11 bases between them. The CDR3 spells CASSATGSGANVLTF. CDR3 DNA sequence: TGTGCCAGCAGCGCTACAGGGTCCGGGGCCAACGTCCTGACTTTC.

The chain uses TRBV9 and TRBJ2-1; weak D call: TRBD1 (8 bases). Trimming took off 3 bases at V and 0 bases at J, with 16 bases between the two ends. The CDR3 covers 17 residues. Germline CDR1 is SGDLS and CDR2 is YYNGEE. The DNA for the CDR3 is TGTGCCAGCAGCGGCAGGGGGCGCGGGAGCTCCTACAATGAGCAGTTCTTC. It translates to CASSGRGRGSSYNEQFF.

J is TRBJ1-1 and V is TRBV11-2; TRBD1 aligns across 10 bases. After removal of 5 bases from V and 6 bases from J, the junction contained 6 bases not matched to a gene. Germline loops: CDR1 SGHAT, CDR2 FQNNGV. This CDR3 has 14 amino acids. The CDR3 sequence: CASSLGQGYSEAFF. As DNA, the CDR3 is TGTGCCAGCAGCCTGGGACAGGGGTACTCTGAAGCTTTCTTT.

This rearrangement joins TRBV6-1 to TRBJ1-1; D is perhaps TRBD1 (5 bases). Germline-derived CDR1 and CDR2 are MNHNS and SASEGT. CDR3 length: 14 amino acids. V dropped 1 base and J dropped 9 bases, with 15 bases sitting between them. CDR3: CASSEEPQGTQAFF. The CDR3 nucleotides read TGTGCCAGCAGTGAAGAACCCCAGGGAACCCAAGCTTTCTTT.

V is TRBV6-2 or TRBV6-3 and J is TRBJ2-1, with TRBD2 identical over 11 bases. V dropped 5 bases and J dropped 4; count of bases not matched to a gene: 4. Germline values: CDR1 MNHEY, CDR2 SVGEGT. This CDR3 spans 15 amino acids. CDR3 residues: CASSGLAGLYNEQFF. Written as DNA, the CDR3 is TGTGCCAGCAGTGGACTAGCGGGTTTATACAATGAGCAGTTCTTC.

This clone was seen once. The chain uses TRBV7-2 and TRBJ2-1, with a weak D call TRBD2 (6 bases). Looked up from germline, CDR1 is SGHTA and CDR2 is FQGNSA. The CDR3 extends over 13 amino acids. Trimming cost V 3 bases and J 7 bases, with 10 bases left between them. DNA of the CDR3: TGTGCCAGCAGCTTTTATCGGGGGAATGAGCAGTTCTTC. It codes for CASSFYRGNEQFF.

The CDR3 loop is CASSFGQESTEAFF. CDR3 sequence (DNA): TGCGCCAGCAGCTTCGGACAGGAAAGCACTGAAGCTTTCTTT. The rearrangement uses TRBV5-1 and TRBJ1-1, with 7 bases matching TRBD1. CDR1 is SGHRS, CDR2 YFSETQ, per germline. V was clipped by 2 bases and J by 4 bases; unmatched bases: 5. The CDR3 extends over 14 amino acids. Looking up the rest from reference TRBV5-1 and TRBJ1-1 gives the full variable domain: KAGVTQTPRYLIKTRGQQVTLSCSPISGHRSVSWYQQTPGQGLQFLFEYFSETQRNKGNFPGRFSGRQFSNSRSEMNVSTLELGDSALYLCASSFGQESTEAFFGQGTRLTVV.

The V call is TRBV18, the J call TRBJ2-7; 8 bases agree with TRBD2. With 1 base clipped from V and 0 bases from J, the junction kept 5 bases outside the gene matches. Germline CDR1 reads KGHSH; CDR2 reads LQKENI. This CDR3 comprises 16 residues. The CDR3 nucleotides are TGTGCCAGCTCACCACAAGCGGCGGGAGGCTCCTACGAGCAGTACTTC. Its protein is CASSPQAAGGSYEQYF.

V gene TRBV5-4 combines with J gene TRBJ2-5; 16 nucleotides match TRBD2. The trim removed 5 bases at V and 5 bases at J, leaving 15 bases unmatched. Germline-derived CDR1 and CDR2 are SGHNT and YYREEE (reference sequence). The CDR3 loop spans 19 amino acids. The CDR3, as DNA: TGTGCCAGCAGTGTTACCGGGACTAGCGGGAGGGCCGGGGGGGAGACCCAGTACTTC. Its protein product is CASSVTGTSGRAGGETQYF.

The rearrangement joins TRBV25-1 to TRBJ1-2, with TRBD1 identical over 9 bases. V lost 2 bases, J lost 8 bases, and 15 bases stayed unmatched. The CDR3 is 17 amino acids. Germline V gene sequence: CDR1 MGHDK, CDR2 SYGVNS. CDR3 region: CASSERVGTGRRGGYTF. The CDR3 coding sequence is TGTGCCAGCAGTGAAAGGGTTGGGACAGGGCGTCGGGGGGGCTACACCTTC.